This TCR beta chain was captured in a study of cytomegalovirus exposure and HLA in healthy donors. Only a few counts were recorded for this clone. TCRdb's copy holds only in-frame clones and misses some; the assay was immunoSEQ multiplex PCR. This table holds 300,000 to 450,000 clones, about nine tenths found once. Germline V gene data show CDR1 as MGHRA and CDR2 as YSYEKL. V dropped 0 bases and J dropped 0 bases, with 8 bases sitting between them. The CDR3 is made up of 15 amino acids. This clonotype was obtained from a woman aged 18-29 years in good health and CMV-seronegative. The rearrangement joins TRBV4-1 to TRBJ1-1, with a tentative D call TRBD1 (6 bases). Sequencing was performed on PBMCs. The CDR3 reads CASSQDQGLNTEAFF. CDR3 coding DNA: TGCGCCAGCAGCCAAGATCAGGGGCTGAACACTGAAGCTTTCTTT.